A selection of T cell receptor beta chains follows, all from one sample in a study of PD-1 blockade in mismatch repair-deficient tumors. Sequencing used immunoSEQ multiplex PCR; TCRdb keeps in-frame clones, though not all of them. The sample holds 15,000 or so clones; about 79% are singletons and the top ten take under 2%. The starting material was PBMCs, obtained less than 15 weeks after starting pembrolizumab. These TCRs come from an adult with mismatch repair-deficient cancer. The CDR3 runs from the conserved cysteine through the conserved F or W. Each record gives: J gene, clone size, V gene, D gene, CDR3 protein, CDR3 DNA. The D gene is left open where the match is weak. Clone size is not always given. Where it is, it says once, few, many or a class for expanded clones.

J: TRBJ1-2
size: .
V: TRBV9
D: .
CDR3: CASSVGGGSNYGYTF
DNA: TGTGCCAGCAGCGTAGGCGGAGGGTCAAACTATGGCTACACCTTC

J: TRBJ1-5
size: .
V: TRBV6-6
D: TRBD1
CDR3: CASSLPGGGQPQHF
DNA: TGTGCCAGCAGTTTACCAGGGGGCGGTCAGCCCCAGCATTTT

J: TRBJ2-2
size: .
V: TRBV30
D: TRBD2
CDR3: CAWSVLRTSVANTGELFF
DNA: TGTGCCTGGAGTGTACTTCGGACTAGCGTCGCGAACACCGGGGAGCTGTTTTTT

J: TRBJ1-4
size: .
V: TRBV5-8
D: TRBD1
CDR3: CASSLGGRGQEKLFF
DNA: TGTGCCAGCAGCTTGGGTGGCAGGGGGCAGGAAAAACTGTTTTTT

J: TRBJ2-1
size: .
V: TRBV28
D: .
CDR3: CASSSQVGEQFF
DNA: TGTGCCAGCAGTTCCCAGGTGGGTGAGCAGTTCTTC

J: TRBJ1-1
size: once
V: TRBV19
D: .
CDR3: CASSIRGDTEAFF
DNA: TGTGCCAGTAGTATCAGGGGAGACACTGAAGCTTTCTTT

J: TRBJ1-1
size: .
V: TRBV28
D: .
CDR3: CASSLWGQRTEAFF
DNA: TGTGCCAGCAGTTTATGGGGACAACGCACTGAAGCTTTCTTT

J: TRBJ1-1
size: .
V: TRBV10-3
D: TRBD1
CDR3: CAIRDRGDTEAFF
DNA: TGTGCCATCAGGGACAGGGGGGACACTGAAGCTTTCTTT

J: TRBJ1-2
size: .
V: TRBV7-8
D: .
CDR3: CASSLGGNYGYTF
DNA: TGTGCCAGCAGCTTAGGAGGAAACTATGGCTACACCTTC

J: TRBJ1-4
size: .
V: TRBV30
D: .
CDR3: CAWSVTAFNEKLFF
DNA: TGTGCCTGGAGTGTGACAGCCTTTAATGAAAAACTGTTTTTT

J: TRBJ2-3
size: .
V: TRBV9
D: TRBD2
CDR3: CASSAEGLAGVDTQYF
DNA: TGTGCCAGCAGCGCCGAAGGACTAGCGGGAGTGGATACGCAGTATTTT

J: TRBJ2-1
size: .
V: TRBV19
D: TRBD1
CDR3: CASCLGQGNYNEQFF
DNA: TGTGCCAGTTGCTTGGGACAGGGGAACTACAATGAGCAGTTCTTC

J: TRBJ1-2
size: .
V: TRBV6-5
D: .
CDR3: CASSYSEVHYGYTF
DNA: TGTGCCAGCAGTTACTCGGAGGTCCACTATGGCTACACCTTC

J: TRBJ1-2
size: few
V: TRBV5-1
D: .
CDR3: CASSLFVYGYTF
DNA: TGCGCCAGCAGCTTGTTCGTCTATGGCTACACCTTC

J: TRBJ2-7
size: few
V: TRBV27
D: TRBD2
CDR3: CASSRGLAGTESYEQYF
DNA: TGTGCCAGCAGTCGGGGGCTAGCGGGAACGGAATCCTACGAGCAGTACTTC

J: TRBJ2-7
size: .
V: TRBV18
D: TRBD2
CDR3: CASSPAGGYEQYF
DNA: TGTGCCAGCTCACCCGCGGGAGGCTACGAGCAGTACTTC

J: TRBJ2-7
size: .
V: TRBV6-5
D: .
CDR3: CASSYSWRDSYEQYF
DNA: TGTGCCAGCAGTTACTCCTGGAGGGACTCCTACGAGCAGTACTTC

J: TRBJ2-7
size: .
V: TRBV10-3
D: .
CDR3: CAIRSGGYEQYF
DNA: TGTGCCATCAGGTCAGGTGGCTACGAGCAGTACTTC

J: TRBJ2-1
size: .
V: TRBV7-2
D: TRBD2
CDR3: CASRLGLASRNEQFF
DNA: TGTGCCAGCAGGTTAGGACTAGCCTCCCGTAATGAGCAGTTCTTC

J: TRBJ1-1
size: .
V: TRBV27
D: TRBD1
CDR3: CASSSSHRGFMNTEAFF
DNA: TGTGCCAGCAGTTCCTCCCACAGGGGCTTCATGAACACTGAAGCTTTCTTT

J: TRBJ2-3
size: .
V: TRBV9
D: TRBD2
CDR3: CASSVDGRTFSSTDTQYF
DNA: TGTGCCAGCAGCGTAGACGGGAGGACCTTCTCTAGCACAGATACGCAGTATTTT

J: TRBJ2-5
size: .
V: TRBV28
D: .
CDR3: CASSLTGIQETQYF
DNA: TGTGCCAGCAGCCTAACAGGGATCCAAGAGACCCAGTACTTC

J: TRBJ2-1
size: .
V: TRBV5-6
D: TRBD1
CDR3: CASSLLGGPSTSYNEQFF
DNA: TGTGCCAGCAGCTTGTTAGGGGGCCCCTCAACCTCCTACAATGAGCAGTTCTTC

J: TRBJ1-3
size: .
V: TRBV30
D: .
CDR3: CACPQASLSGNTIYF
DNA: TGTGCCTGCCCACAGGCGTCACTCTCTGGAAACACCATATATTTT

J: TRBJ1-2
size: .
V: TRBV30
D: .
CDR3: CAWSQGYGYTF
DNA: TGTGCCTGGAGCCAGGGCTATGGCTACACCTTC

J: TRBJ2-1
size: .
V: TRBV27
D: TRBD2
CDR3: CASSFRWTSGRYNEQFF
DNA: TGTGCCAGCAGTTTCCGTTGGACTAGCGGGAGATACAATGAGCAGTTCTTC

J: TRBJ2-1
size: .
V: TRBV7-3
D: .
CDR3: CASSLPGEANNEQFF
DNA: TGTGCCAGCAGCTTACCCGGGGAGGCGAACAATGAGCAGTTCTTC

J: TRBJ2-7
size: .
V: TRBV14
D: TRBD2
CDR3: CASSPRRTSGRRDEQYF
DNA: TGTGCCAGCAGCCCTCGACGCACTAGCGGGAGGCGTGACGAGCAGTACTTC

J: TRBJ2-7
size: .
V: TRBV14
D: TRBD2
CDR3: CASSSGTSRSEQYF
DNA: TGTGCCAGCAGCTCCGGGACTAGCAGATCCGAGCAGTACTTC

J: TRBJ2-7
size: .
V: TRBV5-1
D: TRBD1
CDR3: CASSFRAGGGEQYF
DNA: TGCGCCAGCAGCTTCAGGGCAGGGGGCGGCGAGCAGTACTTC

J: TRBJ2-5
size: .
V: TRBV11-3
D: .
CDR3: CASSLGREIWGETQYF
DNA: TGTGCCAGCAGCTTAGGCCGGGAGATTTGGGGAGAGACCCAGTACTTC

J: TRBJ2-1
size: .
V: TRBV15
D: .
CDR3: CATSRDLTSSYNEQFF
DNA: TGTGCCACCAGCAGAGATCTCACTAGCTCCTACAATGAGCAGTTCTTC

J: TRBJ1-1
size: .
V: TRBV18
D: .
CDR3: CASSLFDRNTEAFF
DNA: TGTGCCAGCTCACTTTTCGACAGGAACACTGAAGCTTTCTTT

J: TRBJ1-2
size: .
V: TRBV5-1
D: .
CDR3: CASSRGDNYGYTF
DNA: TGCGCCAGCAGCCGGGGGGATAACTATGGCTACACCTTC

J: TRBJ2-7
size: .
V: TRBV27
D: TRBD1
CDR3: CASGRTGSSYEQYF
DNA: TGTGCCAGCGGGAGGACAGGGAGCTCCTACGAGCAGTACTTC

J: TRBJ2-7
size: few
V: TRBV6-1
D: .
CDR3: CASTLPDTTYEQYF
DNA: TGTGCCAGCACCCTCCCAGACACGACCTACGAGCAGTACTTC

J: TRBJ2-2
size: .
V: TRBV28
D: TRBD1
CDR3: CASSSGTGWRELFF
DNA: TGTGCCAGCAGTTCCGGGACAGGGTGGCGGGAGCTGTTTTTT

J: TRBJ2-1
size: .
V: TRBV4-1
D: TRBD2
CDR3: CASSQVSTSGRGNEQFF
DNA: TGCGCCAGCAGCCAAGTCAGTACTAGCGGGAGGGGTAATGAGCAGTTCTTC

J: TRBJ1-2
size: .
V: TRBV27
D: .
CDR3: CASSLGASNYGYTF
DNA: TGTGCCAGCAGTCTGGGGGCTTCTAACTATGGCTACACCTTC

J: TRBJ2-6
size: .
V: TRBV19
D: .
CDR3: CASSIRGSGANVLTF
DNA: TGTGCCAGTAGTATAAGGGGGTCTGGGGCCAACGTCCTGACTTTC

J: TRBJ2-7
size: .
V: TRBV27
D: TRBD2
CDR3: CASGTGTSAAYEGEQYF
DNA: TGTGCCAGCGGAACCGGGACTAGCGCGGCTTATGAAGGCGAGCAGTACTTC

J: TRBJ1-5
size: once
V: TRBV19
D: .
CDR3: CASSIGGGSNQPQHF
DNA: TGTGCCAGTAGTATAGGGGGAGGTAGCAATCAGCCCCAGCATTTT

J: TRBJ2-7
size: .
V: TRBV9
D: TRBD2
CDR3: CASSRLGGSGEQYF
DNA: TGTGCCAGCAGCAGGTTGGGCGGGAGTGGCGAGCAGTACTTC

J: TRBJ2-7
size: .
V: TRBV2
D: TRBD2
CDR3: CASSERSSGTYEQYF
DNA: TGTGCCAGCAGTGAGAGGTCTAGCGGAACCTACGAGCAGTACTTC

J: TRBJ2-7
size: .
V: TRBV7-2
D: TRBD2
CDR3: CASSPAGTSGRASLYEQYF
DNA: TGTGCCAGCAGCCCGGCCGGGACTAGCGGGAGGGCATCACTCTACGAGCAGTACTTC

J: TRBJ2-7
size: few
V: TRBV18
D: .
CDR3: CASSDRTRSYEQYF
DNA: TGTGCCAGCTCGGATCGGACACGCTCCTACGAGCAGTACTTC

J: TRBJ2-7
size: .
V: TRBV28
D: .
CDR3: CASSLGVPTLEQYF
DNA: TGTGCCAGCAGTTTAGGAGTTCCCACCCTCGAGCAGTACTTC

J: TRBJ1-5
size: .
V: TRBV15
D: TRBD1
CDR3: CATSSYRGTNQPQHF
DNA: TGTGCCACCAGCAGCTACAGGGGAACAAATCAGCCCCAGCATTTT

J: TRBJ2-5
size: .
V: TRBV2
D: .
CDR3: CASRVGLETQYF
DNA: TGTGCCAGCCGAGTTGGTCTCGAGACCCAGTACTTC

J: TRBJ2-2
size: .
V: TRBV5-1
D: .
CDR3: CASSFTTGSNTGELFF
DNA: TGCGCCAGCAGCTTCACGACAGGCTCGAACACCGGGGAGCTGTTTTTT

J: TRBJ2-2
size: .
V: TRBV7-3
D: TRBD1
CDR3: CASSPRTGGNTGELFF
DNA: TGTGCCAGCAGCCCACGGACAGGGGGGAACACCGGGGAGCTGTTTTTT

J: TRBJ2-1
size: .
V: TRBV27
D: TRBD1
CDR3: CASSLSSGQGYNEQFF
DNA: TGTGCCAGCAGTTTATCGTCGGGACAGGGATACAATGAGCAGTTCTTC

J: TRBJ1-2
size: .
V: TRBV14
D: TRBD1
CDR3: CASSLGQSYGYTF
DNA: TGTGCCAGCAGCCTGGGACAGAGCTATGGCTACACCTTC